Listed below are T cell receptor beta chains from one sample, sequenced in a study of T-cell reconstitution after alpha-beta-depleted transplantation in children. TCRdb reprocessed the PCR reads with MiXCR, giving one entry per CDR3 protein. The data contain about 500,000 distinct CDR3 sequences, 32% of them seen just once; the ten biggest clones take up around 2.4%. The sequencing used PBMCs from the stem cell graft donor, collected from the stem cell graft. These receptors were obtained from a human donor who donated a stem cell graft to a child with aplastic anemia. Both conserved end residues are part of each CDR3. A D gene is named only where the DNA matches it firmly. A row's size may be missing; if present it is once, few, many or a size class.

j_call clone_size cdr3_length d_call v_call cdr3_nt cdr3_aa
TRBJ1-5 . 12 . TRBV7-9 TGTGCCAGCAGCGACCAGAATCAGCCCCAGCATTTT CASSDQNQPQHF
TRBJ2-2 . 15 . TRBV20-1 TGCAGTGCTAGAGATCCAGAAACGAACACCGGGGAGCTGTTTTTT CSARDPETNTGELFF
TRBJ2-5 few 15 TRBD2 TRBV20-1 TGCAGTGCTAGGGGACTAGCGGGAGTGCGTGAGACCCAGTACTTC CSARGLAGVRETQYF
TRBJ1-1 . 16 TRBD1 TRBV18 TGTGCCAGCTCAGGAAATAGGGGGCAGGTGGACACTGAAGCTTTCTTT CASSGNRGQVDTEAFF
TRBJ1-4 . 14 TRBD1 TRBV12-3/TRBV12-4 TGTGCCAGCGTACCGGGACAGGGAGGAGAAAAACTGTTTTTT CASVPGQGGEKLFF
TRBJ2-4 . 15 TRBD1 TRBV5-1 TGCGCCAGCAGCTCTCAGGGACAGGGGGCGAACATTCAGTACTTC CASSSQGQGANIQYF
TRBJ2-5 . 17 TRBD1 TRBV6-5 TGTGCCAGCAGTTCGGGACAGGGGATCCAGTACCAAGAGACCCAGTACTTC CASSSGQGIQYQETQYF
TRBJ2-3 . 18 TRBD2 TRBV29-1 TGCAGCGCCGTTAGACTAAGCGGGAGGGCCTCTAGCACAGATACGCAGTATTTT CSAVRLSGRASSTDTQYF
TRBJ1-2 . 16 . TRBV19 TGTGCCAGTAGTATTTTGGGAGGGGAGTTGACTTATGGCTACACCTTC CASSILGGELTYGYTF
TRBJ2-7 few 14 . TRBV20-1 TGCAGTGCTAGAGACGGCACAAAAACCTACGAGCAGTACTTC CSARDGTKTYEQYF
TRBJ1-2 . 13 TRBD1 TRBV29-1 TGCAGCGTAAAACCGGACAGGAACTATGGCTACACCTTC CSVKPDRNYGYTF
TRBJ1-6 . 14 TRBD1 TRBV18 TGTGCCAGCTCACGGGACAGGGATAATTCACCCCTCCACTTT CASSRDRDNSPLHF
TRBJ1-2 . 15 . TRBV27 TGTGCCAGCAGTCCCTTGGGGCAGGAGATCTATGGCTACACCTTC CASSPLGQEIYGYTF
TRBJ2-7 few 12 TRBD2 TRBV20-1 TGCAGTGCCATAGCGGGTTCCTACGAGCAGTACTTC CSAIAGSYEQYF
TRBJ1-2 . 13 . TRBV7-2 TGTGCCAGCAGCTTACGACAAAACTATGGCTACACCTTC CASSLRQNYGYTF
TRBJ2-2 . 16 . TRBV18 TGTGCCAGCTCATCTTACGACCGGATTCTATCCGGGGAGCTGTTTTTT CASSSYDRILSGELFF
TRBJ2-1 few 19 TRBD2 TRBV20-1 TGCAGTGCTAGGGCACCGGGACTAGCGGGAGGAAGCTCCTACAATGAGCAGTTCTTC CSARAPGLAGGSSYNEQFF
TRBJ2-7 . 14 . TRBV9 TGTGCCAGCAGCGATAGCCCGGACGTATACGAGCAGTACTTC CASSDSPDVYEQYF
TRBJ1-5 . 14 TRBD1 TRBV15 TGTGCCACCAGCAGAGATTGGACAGGACAGCCCCAGCATTTT CATSRDWTGQPQHF
TRBJ2-5 . 16 TRBD1 TRBV11-2 TGTGCCAGCAGCTTATCTACGGGACAGGGGGGGGAGACCCAGTACTTC CASSLSTGQGGETQYF
TRBJ2-7 . 15 . TRBV20-1 TGCAGTGCCCCTGGTGACTCTCTTATACAATACGAGCAGTACTTC CSAPGDSLIQYEQYF
TRBJ1-1 few 18 . TRBV12-5 TGTGCTAGTGGTTTGGTCCGAACAGGATCTAGGGAGCACACTGAAGCTTTCTTT CASGLVRTGSREHTEAFF
TRBJ2-3 . 17 TRBD1 TRBV7-9 TGTGCCAGCAGCCCGACCGACAGGGGCTCTAGCACAGATACGCAGTATTTT CASSPTDRGSSTDTQYF
TRBJ2-1 . 14 TRBD1 TRBV20-1 TGCAGTGCTAGAATACGGACAGGGTGGGATGAGCAGTTCTTC CSARIRTGWDEQFF
TRBJ2-1 . 15 TRBD2 TRBV12-3/TRBV12-4 TGTGCCAGCAGTTTTGGACTAGCGGGAGGGGGGGAGCAGTTCTTC CASSFGLAGGGEQFF
TRBJ2-2 . 14 . TRBV12-3/TRBV12-4 TGTGCCAGCATCGTACAGGGCTCCCCCGGGGAGCTGTTTTTT CASIVQGSPGELFF
TRBJ1-6 . 15 TRBD1 TRBV5-6 TGTGCCAGCAGCCAGGACAGGGGGTATAATTCACCCCTCCACTTT CASSQDRGYNSPLHF
TRBJ1-5 few 15 TRBD1 TRBV19 TGTGCCAGTAGTGCAACAGGGGCGGTCAATCAGCCCCAGCATTTT CASSATGAVNQPQHF
TRBJ1-2 few 13 . TRBV10-3 TGTGCCATCAGTGAGGAACAGGACTATGGCTACACCTTC CAISEEQDYGYTF
TRBJ2-5 few 13 . TRBV29-1 TGCAGCGTTCCTGGGGGGGCTTCAGAGACCCAGTACTTC CSVPGGASETQYF
TRBJ2-1 . 15 TRBD1 TRBV12-3/TRBV12-4 TGTGCCAGCAGCGTCGGGGGACAGGGTGCGTATGAGCAGTTCTTC CASSVGGQGAYEQFF
TRBJ2-3 . 13 . TRBV4-1 TGCGCCAGCGGGCAGGGAGGTACAGATACGCAGTATTTT CASGQGGTDTQYF
TRBJ2-7 . 15 TRBD2 TRBV12-3/TRBV12-4 TGTGCCAGCAGTTTGTCTAGCGGGAGAGCTTACGAGCAGTACTTC CASSLSSGRAYEQYF
TRBJ2-4 few 15 . TRBV2 TGTGCCAGCAGTTCTCTTCTGACAACCAAAAACATTCAGTACTTC CASSSLLTTKNIQYF
TRBJ1-2 few 12 . TRBV12-3/TRBV12-4 TGTGCCAGCAGTACCAGGGTCTATGGCTACACCTTC CASSTRVYGYTF
TRBJ2-5 few 15 . TRBV7-9 TGTGCCAGCAGCATAGAGACTTTAACCGGAGAGACCCAGTACTTC CASSIETLTGETQYF
TRBJ2-5 . 12 TRBD1 TRBV10-3 TGTGCCACCGCCGGGACAGAAGAGACCCAGTACTTC CATAGTEETQYF
TRBJ2-4 . 12 . TRBV24-1 TGTGCCACCGAAGGGCCTCTAAACATTCAGTACTTC CATEGPLNIQYF
TRBJ1-1 few 14 TRBD1 TRBV20-1 TGCAGTGCGAGACAGGGGGCTTCGAACACTGAAGCTTTCTTT CSARQGASNTEAFF
TRBJ2-3 few 15 . TRBV20-1 TGCAGTGCTAGAGGACCGGTCTCTAGCACAGATACGCAGTATTTT CSARGPVSSTDTQYF
TRBJ2-7 few 14 TRBD1 TRBV4-3 TGCGCCAGCAGCCAACGACAGGGGCCAACGGAGCAGTACTTC CASSQRQGPTEQYF
TRBJ2-2 . 15 TRBD2 TRBV12-3/TRBV12-4 TGTGCCACCTTGAGGACTAGCGGGATCCCCGGGGAGCTGTTTTTT CATLRTSGIPGELFF
TRBJ1-2 . 15 . TRBV5-8 TGTGCCAGCAGCTTGGTGGCCGTGGGAAACTATGGCTACACCTTC CASSLVAVGNYGYTF
TRBJ2-1 . 15 . TRBV7-9 TGTGCCAGCAGCCAACCCCCCTCAGGTCCCTCGAAGCAGTTCTTC CASSQPPSGPSKQFF
TRBJ2-3 once 13 . TRBV20-1 TGCAGTGCCCAGCCGATTAGCACAGATACGCAGTATTTT CSAQPISTDTQYF
TRBJ2-1 few 12 . TRBV30 TGTGCCTGGAGTCGGGCAACGGGTGAGCAGTTCTTC CAWSRATGEQFF
TRBJ2-1 few 15 TRBD2 TRBV4-3 TGCGCCAGCAGCCCCGGGACTAGCGGGAGGCATGAGCAGTTCTTC CASSPGTSGRHEQFF
TRBJ2-5 . 17 TRBD2 TRBV11-2 TGTGCCAGCAGCTTAGATACTAGCGGGAGGGCCTGGGAGACCCAGTACTTC CASSLDTSGRAWETQYF
TRBJ1-4 . 16 . TRBV28 TGTGCCAGCCGCCGGGCAGGTTGGGAGAGGGGTGAAAAACTGTTTTTT CASRRAGWERGEKLFF
TRBJ2-3 . 15 TRBD2 TRBV7-2 TGTGCCAGCAGCTTAACTAGCGGGAGGGGAGATACGCAGTATTTT CASSLTSGRGDTQYF
TRBJ2-3 few 14 . TRBV20-1 TGCAGTGCTAGGCCCAGAACTAGCACAGATACGCAGTATTTT CSARPRTSTDTQYF
TRBJ2-7 few 16 TRBD2 TRBV6-2/TRBV6-3 TGTGCCAGCAGTTACTCTGCCACCGGGACTAGCTACGAGCAGTACTTC CASSYSATGTSYEQYF
TRBJ2-1 few 14 . TRBV24-1 TGTGCCACCAGTGATCCCAACCCGTCGGGTGAGCAGTTCTTC CATSDPNPSGEQFF
TRBJ2-5 . 18 TRBD1 TRBV7-7 TGTGCCAGCAGCCATCAAAAGCCCGGACAGGGGAAAGGAGAGACCCAGTACTTC CASSHQKPGQGKGETQYF